This T cell receptor (beta chain) derives from a study of blood T cells in healthy people across ages. With a J-beta primer mix and a sample-barcoded 5' primer, a second PCR ran 7 to 11 cycles. TCRdb itself ran the 5' RACE reads through MiXCR, one entry per CDR3 protein. The sample gives under 1,000,000 distinct CDR3 sequences, about 46% of which show up once; about a sixth is in the top ten. Findings of the study overall: Per million T cells, TCR beta diversity dropped about linearly as age rose.

Total RNA, at least 5 micrograms per sample, was extracted from PBMCs. Germline V gives CDR1 SEHNR, CDR2 FQNEAQ (reference sequence). The CDR3 is 11 residues long. V was clipped by 5 bases and J by 11 bases, with 12 bases between them. This clonotype was seen a handful of times. Its specificity is not known. V is TRBV7-9 and J is TRBJ2-5; no definite D call. Sequencing used blood. This sequence was found in a man older than 75 in good health. CDR3 DNA sequence: TGTGCCAGCAGCCTTCCGGCTGAGCAGTACTTC. This encodes CASSLPAEQYF. The whole variable domain, filled in from reference TRBV7-9 and TRBJ2-5, reads DTGVSQNPRHKITKRGQNVTFRCDPISEHNRLYWYRQTLGQGPEFLTYFQNEAQLEKSRLLSDRFSAERPKGSFSTLEIQRTEQGDSAMYLCASSLPAEQYFGPGTRLLVL.